The 5 T cell receptor beta chains below were found in one sample sequenced in a study of T-cell memory formation after mild COVID-19. One entry per CDR3 protein, called by TCRdb with MiXCR from the 5' RACE reads. The sample contains hundreds of thousands of distinct CDR3 sequences, 20% to 25% of which appear only once. The sequenced sample consisted of PBMCs or a T cell subset sorted from them (not recorded which). Receptor source: an adult woman who had mild COVID-19 (a few samples of this study predate the infection). Cell type and time point are not known.

The chain joins TRBV29-1 to TRBJ2-1; D remains ambiguous. There are 13 residues in the CDR3. In germline, CDR1 is SQVTM, CDR2 ANQGSEA. The CDR3 DNA sequence: TGCAGTGAGAGAGATGGACCCTACAATGAGCAGTTCTTC. Translation: CSERDGPYNEQFF.

This clonotype was observed a few times. The chain has TRBV27 and TRBJ2-7; maybe TRBD1 (6 bases). The germline gives CDR1 MNHEY, CDR2 SMNVEV (reference sequence). V dropped 2 bases and J dropped 7 bases, with 12 bases sitting between them. This CDR3 contains 13 residues. DNA of the CDR3: TGTGCCAGCAGTTTACCGGACAGCCGTGAGCAGTACTTC. Its protein product is CASSLPDSREQYF.

This clonotype was seen only a few times. The chain uses TRBV11-2 and TRBJ2-7, with 10 bases matching TRBD1. Germline trimming cut 5 bases from V and 5 bases from J; bases unmatched to any gene: 9. Germline V lookup: CDR1 SGHAT, CDR2 FQNNGV. This CDR3 contains 15 residues. CDR3 coding DNA: TGTGCCAGCAGCCTGATTGGGACAGGGGTAGACGAGCAGTACTTC. Translating gives CASSLIGTGVDEQYF.

This clonotype was counted between two and nine times. The rearrangement links TRBV11-2 to TRBJ2-5, with D perhaps matching TRBD2 (6 bases). The germline CDR1 and CDR2 sequences are SGHAT and FQNNGV. There are 15 residues in the CDR3. V dropped 5 bases and J dropped 5 bases, with 18 bases sitting between them. For the CDR3, the DNA is TGTGCCAGCAGCCCAGCTCGCGGGAACGGTGAGACCCAGTACTTC. Translating gives CASSPARGNGETQYF. Together with reference TRBV11-2 and TRBJ2-5, the CDR3 gives the full variable domain: EAGVAQSPRYKIIEKRQSVAFWCNPISGHATLYWYQQILGQGPKLLIQFQNNGVVDDSQLPKDRFSAERLKGVDSTLKIQPAKLEDSAVYLCASSPARGNGETQYFGPGTRLLVL.

This clonotype was detected a few times. The rearrangement uses TRBV10-3 and TRBJ2-2, with D hard to call. The ends were cut back, 2 bases at V and 4 bases at J, with 8 bases in the middle. CDR1 ENHRY and CDR2 SYGVKD come from the germline V gene. The CDR3 loop spans 14 amino acids. The CDR3 sequence: CAISERESTGELFF. CDR3 bases: TGTGCCATCAGTGAGCGCGAGAGCACCGGGGAGCTGTTTTTT.